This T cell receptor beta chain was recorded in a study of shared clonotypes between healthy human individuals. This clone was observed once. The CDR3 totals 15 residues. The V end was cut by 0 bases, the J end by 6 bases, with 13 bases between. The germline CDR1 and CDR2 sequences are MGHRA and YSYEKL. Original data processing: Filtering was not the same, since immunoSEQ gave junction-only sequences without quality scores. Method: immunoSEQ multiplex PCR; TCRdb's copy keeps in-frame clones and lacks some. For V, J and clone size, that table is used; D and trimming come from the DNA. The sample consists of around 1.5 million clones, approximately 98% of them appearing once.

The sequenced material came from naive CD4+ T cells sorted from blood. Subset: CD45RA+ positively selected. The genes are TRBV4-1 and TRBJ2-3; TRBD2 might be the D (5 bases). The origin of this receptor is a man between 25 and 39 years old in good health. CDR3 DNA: TGCGCCAGCAGCCAAGAGAGGCTCTCGGGGGATACGCAGTATTTT. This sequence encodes CASSQERLSGDTQYF.